The sequence of this TCR beta chain was determined in a study of CD8+ T cells in alopecia areata. Study findings and constraints: Alphabeta T cells residing in normal skin are also sequenced in scalp samples. Clonality exceeded that of normal scalp in lesional scalp, most notably in alopecia totalis/universalis.

RNA extraction and reverse transcription yielded cDNA as sequencing template. TCRdb's table, derived via immunoSEQ multiplex PCR, lists solely in-frame clones and lacks some. Of 100,000 to 150,000 clones detected, approximately 47% appear once; the ten largest clones hold over 9.5%. Remarks on this clone: Its specificity is not known.

The CDR3 runs 14 residues. V gave up 6 bases and J gave up 6 bases; unmatched junction bases: 7. CDR1 is SQVTM and CDR2 is ANQGSEA in the germline V gene. Researchers took lesional scalp punch biopsies and peripheral blood from people who were alopecia areata patients. The chain links TRBV29-1 to TRBJ2-1, with TRBD2 matching over 11 bases. This receptor was obtained from a human donor with alopecia areata. Sequencing was carried out using NKG2D-low CD8+ T cells sorted from blood. As DNA, the CDR3 is TGCAGCGTCTATGGCACTAGCGGGAGCAATGAGCAGTTCTTC. Protein: CSVYGTSGSNEQFF.